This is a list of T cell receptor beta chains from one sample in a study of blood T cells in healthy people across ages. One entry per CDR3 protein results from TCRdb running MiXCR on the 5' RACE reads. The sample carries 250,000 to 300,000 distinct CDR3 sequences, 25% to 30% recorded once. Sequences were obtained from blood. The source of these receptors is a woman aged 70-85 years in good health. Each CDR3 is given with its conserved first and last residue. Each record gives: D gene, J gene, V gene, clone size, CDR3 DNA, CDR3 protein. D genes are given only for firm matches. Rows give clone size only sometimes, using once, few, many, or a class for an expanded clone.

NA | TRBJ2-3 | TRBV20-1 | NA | TGCAGTGCCGAAACAGGGAAAAGCACAGATACGCAGTATTTT | CSAETGKSTDTQYF
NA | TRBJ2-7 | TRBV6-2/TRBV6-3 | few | TGTGCCAGCAGTTACTTTTCGACCCTGGAACGCTACGAGCAGTACTTC | CASSYFSTLERYEQYF
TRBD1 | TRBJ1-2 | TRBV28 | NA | TGTGCCAGCAGGTCTCAGGGGGCTCAAGGCTACACCTTC | CASRSQGAQGYTF
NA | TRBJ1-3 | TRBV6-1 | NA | TGTGCCAGCCGACCTCACGACAGTAGATCTGGAAACACCATATATTTT | CASRPHDSRSGNTIYF
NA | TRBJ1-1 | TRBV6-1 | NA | TGTGCCAGCAGACAGGGAGGCACTGAAGCTTTCTTT | CASRQGGTEAFF
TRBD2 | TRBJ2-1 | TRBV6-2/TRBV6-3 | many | TGTGCCAGCAGGCGGGAGTCACTAGTAGTACCCTATTCGGATTACAATGAGCAGTTCTTC | CASRRESLVVPYSDYNEQFF
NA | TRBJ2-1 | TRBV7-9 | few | TGTGCCAGCAGCTTGGAGGGGGTTGGCAATGAGCAGTTCTTC | CASSLEGVGNEQFF
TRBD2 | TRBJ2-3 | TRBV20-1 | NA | TGCAGTGCTGATTCGCGGGAGTTAAGTTTCACAGATACGCAGTATTTT | CSADSRELSFTDTQYF
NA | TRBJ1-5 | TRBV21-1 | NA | TGTGCCAGCAACCAAGACAGGGACGGGCAGCCCCAGCATTTT | CASNQDRDGQPQHF
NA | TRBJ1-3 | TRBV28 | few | TGTGCCAGCAGTTTAGGCTGGGGGTCGGGGGCGCGCGGAAACACCATATATTTT | CASSLGWGSGARGNTIYF
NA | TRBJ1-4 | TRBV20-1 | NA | TGCAGTGCTAGAGATCTAACGGCCAGGGCAACTAATGAAAAACTGTTTTTT | CSARDLTARATNEKLFF
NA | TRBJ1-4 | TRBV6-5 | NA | TGTGCCAGCTCCCGTGGGCTCTCTGAAAAACTGTTTTTT | CASSRGLSEKLFF
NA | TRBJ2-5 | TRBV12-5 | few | TGTGCTAGTGGTTTGGCGCCACAGGAAAGTGAGCAGTACTTC | CASGLAPQESEQYF
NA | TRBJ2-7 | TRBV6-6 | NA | TGTGCCAGCAGTTCCGAGCTCCTTACCTACGAGCAGTACTTC | CASSSELLTYEQYF
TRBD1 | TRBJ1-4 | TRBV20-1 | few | TGCAGTGCTCGCAGGGGGCTTGAAAAACTGTTTTTT | CSARRGLEKLFF
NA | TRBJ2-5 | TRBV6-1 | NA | TGTGCCAGCAGTGGCGCCATCGGGACAACCCAGTACTTC | CASSGAIGTTQYF
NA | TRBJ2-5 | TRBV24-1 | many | TGTGCCACCAGTGATCCTCTAGGGCCCCAAGAGACCCAGTACTTC | CATSDPLGPQETQYF
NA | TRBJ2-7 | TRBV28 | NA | TGTGCCAGCAGTTCCCAGTGGGACTACGAGCAGTACTTC | CASSSQWDYEQYF
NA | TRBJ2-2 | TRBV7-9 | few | TGTGCCAGCACACCTTACGGGGGCGTCACCGGGGAGCTGTTTTTT | CASTPYGGVTGELFF
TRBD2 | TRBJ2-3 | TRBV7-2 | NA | TGTGCCAGCAGCTTAGTTGGGACTAGCGGTACCCCAGATACGCAGTATTTT | CASSLVGTSGTPDTQYF
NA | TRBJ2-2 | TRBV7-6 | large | TGTGCCAGCAGCTTAAGCGGCGGAGGGGAGCTGTTTTTT | CASSLSGGGELFF
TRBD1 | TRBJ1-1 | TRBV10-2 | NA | TGCGCCAGCATGAGGGGGGACAGCCTTACTAACACTGAAGCTTTCTTT | CASMRGDSLTNTEAFF
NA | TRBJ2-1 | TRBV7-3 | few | TGTGCCAGCGGGTTTTCCTACAATGAGCAGTTCTTC | CASGFSYNEQFF
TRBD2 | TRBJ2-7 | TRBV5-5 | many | TGTGCCAGCAGCTTGGTAGGTCGGGAGGGCTACGAGCAGTACTTC | CASSLVGREGYEQYF
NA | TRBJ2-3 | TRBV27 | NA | TGTGCCAGCAGCGACTACAACACAGATACGCAGTATTTT | CASSDYNTDTQYF